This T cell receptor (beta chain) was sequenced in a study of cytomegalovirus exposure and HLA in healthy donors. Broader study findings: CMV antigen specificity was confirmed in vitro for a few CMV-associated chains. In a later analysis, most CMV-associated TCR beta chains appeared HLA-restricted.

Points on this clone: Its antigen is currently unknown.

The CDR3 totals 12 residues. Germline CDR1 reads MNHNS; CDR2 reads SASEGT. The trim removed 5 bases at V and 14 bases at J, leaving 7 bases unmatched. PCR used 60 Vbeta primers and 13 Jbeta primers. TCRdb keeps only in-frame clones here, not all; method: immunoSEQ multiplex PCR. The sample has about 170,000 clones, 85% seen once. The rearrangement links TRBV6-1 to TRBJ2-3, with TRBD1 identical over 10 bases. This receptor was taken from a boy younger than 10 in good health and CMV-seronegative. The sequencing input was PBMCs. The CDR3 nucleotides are TGTGCCAGCAGTACAATCCGGGACAGGGGGTATTTT. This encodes CASSTIRDRGYF.